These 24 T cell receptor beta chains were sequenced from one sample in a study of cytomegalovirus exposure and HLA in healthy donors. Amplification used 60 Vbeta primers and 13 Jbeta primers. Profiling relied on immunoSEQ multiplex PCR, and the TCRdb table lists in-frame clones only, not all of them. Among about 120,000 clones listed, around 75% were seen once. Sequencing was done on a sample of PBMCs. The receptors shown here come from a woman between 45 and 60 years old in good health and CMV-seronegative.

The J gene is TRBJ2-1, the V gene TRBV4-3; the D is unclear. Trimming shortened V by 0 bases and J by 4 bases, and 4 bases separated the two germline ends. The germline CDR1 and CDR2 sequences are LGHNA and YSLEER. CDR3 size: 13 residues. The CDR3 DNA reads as TGCGCCAGCAGCCAAGAGCGGTACAATGAGCAGTTCTTC. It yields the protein CASSQERYNEQFF.

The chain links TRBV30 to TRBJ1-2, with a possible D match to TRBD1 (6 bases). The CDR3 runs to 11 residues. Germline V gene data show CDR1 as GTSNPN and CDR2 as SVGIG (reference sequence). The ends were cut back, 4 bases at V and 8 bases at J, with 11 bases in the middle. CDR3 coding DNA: TGTGCCTGGACCCCCCAGGGGGGCTACACCTTC. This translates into CAWTPQGGYTF.

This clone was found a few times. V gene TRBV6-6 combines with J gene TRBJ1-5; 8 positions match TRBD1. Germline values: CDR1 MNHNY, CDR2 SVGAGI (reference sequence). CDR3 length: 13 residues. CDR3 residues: CAIGQGSYQPQHF. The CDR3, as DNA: TGTGCGATAGGACAGGGAAGTTATCAGCCCCAGCATTTT.

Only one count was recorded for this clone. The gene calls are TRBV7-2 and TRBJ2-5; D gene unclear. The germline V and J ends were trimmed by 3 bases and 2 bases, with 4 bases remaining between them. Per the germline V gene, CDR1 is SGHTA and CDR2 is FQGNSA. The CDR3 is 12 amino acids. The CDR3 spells CASSFYQETQYF. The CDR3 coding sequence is TGTGCCAGCAGCTTTTATCAAGAGACCCAGTACTTC.

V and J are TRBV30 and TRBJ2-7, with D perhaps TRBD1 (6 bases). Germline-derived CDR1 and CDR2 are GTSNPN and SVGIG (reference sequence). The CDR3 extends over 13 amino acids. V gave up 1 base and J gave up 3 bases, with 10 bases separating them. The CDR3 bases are TGTGCCTGGAGTGATGGCAGGGGCTACGAGCAGTACTTC. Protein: CAWSDGRGYEQYF. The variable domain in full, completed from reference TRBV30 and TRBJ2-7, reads SQTIHQWPATLVQPVGSPLSLECTVEGTSNPNLYWYRQAAGRGLQLLFYSVGIGQISSEVPQNLSASRPQDRQFILSSKKLLLSDSGFYLCAWSDGRGYEQYFGPGTRLTVT.

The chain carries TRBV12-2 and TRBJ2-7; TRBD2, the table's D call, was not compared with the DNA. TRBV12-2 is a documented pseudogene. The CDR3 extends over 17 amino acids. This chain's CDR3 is CASRLTPWTSSYYEQYF. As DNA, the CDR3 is TGTGCAAGTCGCTTAACCCCCTGGACTAGCTCGTACTACGAGCAGTACTTC.

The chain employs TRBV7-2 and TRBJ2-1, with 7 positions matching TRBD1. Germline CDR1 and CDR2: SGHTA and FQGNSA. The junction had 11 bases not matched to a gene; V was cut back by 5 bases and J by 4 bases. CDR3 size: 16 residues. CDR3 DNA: TGTGCCAGCAGCGCAAGGACAGGCGTAGAATACAATGAGCAGTTCTTC. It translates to CASSARTGVEYNEQFF. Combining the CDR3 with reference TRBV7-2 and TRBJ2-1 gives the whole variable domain GAGVSQSPSNKVTEKGKDVELRCDPISGHTALYWYRQSLGQGLEFLIYFQGNSAPDKSGLPSDRFSAERTGGSVSTLTIQRTQQEDSAVYLCASSARTGVEYNEQFFGPGTRLTVL.

CDR3 sequence reads: CASSLTSGSVYEQYF. The CDR3 DNA reads TGTGCCAGCAGTTTGACTAGCGGGAGCGTATACGAGCAGTACTTC. The V gene is TRBV27, the J gene TRBJ2-7; TRBD2 agrees at 12 bases. The CDR3 is 15 residues long. Germline V gene sequence: CDR1 MNHEY, CDR2 SMNVEV (reference sequence). V gave up 3 bases and J gave up 4 bases; unmatched junction bases: 4.

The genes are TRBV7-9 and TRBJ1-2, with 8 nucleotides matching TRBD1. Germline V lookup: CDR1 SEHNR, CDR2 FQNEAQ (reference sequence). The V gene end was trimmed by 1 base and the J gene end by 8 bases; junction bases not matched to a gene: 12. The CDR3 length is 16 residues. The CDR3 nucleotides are TGTGCCAGCAGCTTAGAGATGGGTTTACAGGGGGACGGCTACACCTTC. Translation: CASSLEMGLQGDGYTF.

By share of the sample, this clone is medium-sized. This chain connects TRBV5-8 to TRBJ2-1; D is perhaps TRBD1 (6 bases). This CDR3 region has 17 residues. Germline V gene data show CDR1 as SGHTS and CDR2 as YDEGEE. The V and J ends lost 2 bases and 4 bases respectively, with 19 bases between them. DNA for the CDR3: TGTGCCAGCAGCTTCGACATCCGGGACACTACTTACAATGAGCAGTTCTTC. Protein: CASSFDIRDTTYNEQFF.

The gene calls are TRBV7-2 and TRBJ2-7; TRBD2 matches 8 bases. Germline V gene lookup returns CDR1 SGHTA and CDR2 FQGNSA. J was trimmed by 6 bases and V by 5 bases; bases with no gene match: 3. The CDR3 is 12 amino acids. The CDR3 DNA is TGTGCCAGCAGCACCGGGACTAGCGAGCAGTACTTC. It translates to CASSTGTSEQYF.

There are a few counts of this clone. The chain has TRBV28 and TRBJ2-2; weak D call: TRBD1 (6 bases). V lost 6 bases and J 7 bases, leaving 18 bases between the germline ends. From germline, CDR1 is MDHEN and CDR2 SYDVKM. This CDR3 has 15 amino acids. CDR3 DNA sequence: TGTGCCAGCAGGCCATCGGTCAGGGGAAACGGGGAGCTGTTTTTT. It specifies CASRPSVRGNGELFF. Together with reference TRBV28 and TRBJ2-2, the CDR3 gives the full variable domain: DVKVTQSSRYLVKRTGEKVFLECVQDMDHENMFWYRQDPGLGLRLIYFSYDVKMKEKGDIPEGYSVSREKKERFSLILESASTNQTSMYLCASRPSVRGNGELFFGEGSRLTVL.

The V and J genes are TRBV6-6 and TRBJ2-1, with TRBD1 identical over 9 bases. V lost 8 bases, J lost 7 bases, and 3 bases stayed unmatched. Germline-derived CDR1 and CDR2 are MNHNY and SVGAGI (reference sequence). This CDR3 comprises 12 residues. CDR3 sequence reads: CASATGGNEQFF. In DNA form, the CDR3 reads TGTGCCAGCGCGACAGGGGGGAATGAGCAGTTCTTC.

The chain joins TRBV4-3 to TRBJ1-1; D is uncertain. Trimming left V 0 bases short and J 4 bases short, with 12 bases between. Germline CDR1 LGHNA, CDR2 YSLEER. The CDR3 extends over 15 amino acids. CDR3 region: CASSQDGEEATEAFF. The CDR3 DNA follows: TGCGCCAGCAGCCAAGACGGGGAGGAGGCCACTGAAGCTTTCTTT.

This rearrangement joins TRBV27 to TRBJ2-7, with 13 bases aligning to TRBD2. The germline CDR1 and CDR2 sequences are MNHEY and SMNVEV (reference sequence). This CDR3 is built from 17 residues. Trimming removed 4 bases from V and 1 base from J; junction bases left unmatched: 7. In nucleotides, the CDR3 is TGTGCCAGCAGTTCCGGACTAGCGGGAGTTGGATCCTACGAGCAGTACTTC. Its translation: CASSSGLAGVGSYEQYF.

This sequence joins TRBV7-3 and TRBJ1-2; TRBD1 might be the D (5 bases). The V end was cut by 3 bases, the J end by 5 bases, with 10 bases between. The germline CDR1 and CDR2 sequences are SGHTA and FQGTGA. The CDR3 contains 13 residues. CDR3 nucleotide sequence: TGTGCCAGCAGCTTGGTGGGGGGGTATGGCTACACCTTC. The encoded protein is CASSLVGGYGYTF.

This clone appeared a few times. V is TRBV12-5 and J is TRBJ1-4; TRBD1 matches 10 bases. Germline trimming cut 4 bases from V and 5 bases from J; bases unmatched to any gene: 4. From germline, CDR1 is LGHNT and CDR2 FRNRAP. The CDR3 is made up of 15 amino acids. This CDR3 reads CASGSMGQGNEKLFF. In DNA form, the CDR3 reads TGTGCTAGTGGTTCGATGGGACAGGGGAATGAAAAACTGTTTTTT.

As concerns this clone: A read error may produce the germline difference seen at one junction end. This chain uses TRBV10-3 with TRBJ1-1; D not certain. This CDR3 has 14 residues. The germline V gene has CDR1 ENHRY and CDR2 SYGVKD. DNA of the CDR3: TGTGCCAGCAGTGAAGCCCCGTTGAACACTGAAGCTTTCTTT. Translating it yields CASSEAPLNTEAFF.

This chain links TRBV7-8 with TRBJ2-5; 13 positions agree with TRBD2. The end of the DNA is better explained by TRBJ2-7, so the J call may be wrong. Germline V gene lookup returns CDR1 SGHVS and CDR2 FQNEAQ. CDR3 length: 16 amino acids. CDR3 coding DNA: TGTGCCAGCAGCCCGAGGACTAGCGGGAGTGGTGGCGAGCAGTACTTC. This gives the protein CASSPRTSGSGGEQYF.

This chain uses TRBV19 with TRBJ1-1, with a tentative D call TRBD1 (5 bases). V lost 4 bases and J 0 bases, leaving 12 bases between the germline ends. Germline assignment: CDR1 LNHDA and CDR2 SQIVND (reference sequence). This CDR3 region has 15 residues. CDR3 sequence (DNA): TGTGCCAGTAGTAACCTCGGGGGTATGAACACTGAAGCTTTCTTT. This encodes CASSNLGGMNTEAFF.

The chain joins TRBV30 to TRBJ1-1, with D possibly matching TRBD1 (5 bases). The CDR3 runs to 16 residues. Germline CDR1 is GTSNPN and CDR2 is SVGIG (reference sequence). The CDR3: CAGGSGFFSMNTEAFF. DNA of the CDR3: TGTGCGGGGGGGTCGGGTTTTTTTTCTATGAACACTGAAGCTTTCTTT.

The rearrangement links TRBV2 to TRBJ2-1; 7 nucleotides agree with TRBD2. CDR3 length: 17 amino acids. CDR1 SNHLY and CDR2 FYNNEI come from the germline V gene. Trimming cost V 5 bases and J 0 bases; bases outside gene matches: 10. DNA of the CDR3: TGTGCCAGCAGTTCCCGCGGCGGGGGTAGCTCCTACAATGAGCAGTTCTTC. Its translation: CASSSRGGGSSYNEQFF.

The CDR3 DNA follows: TGTGCCAGCAGCCCGGTAAAGACAGGGGCCGAGCAGTACTTC. Translating gives CASSPVKTGAEQYF. This sequence joins TRBV6-5 and TRBJ2-5, with TRBD1 matching over 8 bases. The assigned J gene may be wrong: the sequence end matches TRBJ2-7 better. The CDR3 has 14 residues. Looked up from germline, CDR1 is MNHEY and CDR2 is SVGAGI.

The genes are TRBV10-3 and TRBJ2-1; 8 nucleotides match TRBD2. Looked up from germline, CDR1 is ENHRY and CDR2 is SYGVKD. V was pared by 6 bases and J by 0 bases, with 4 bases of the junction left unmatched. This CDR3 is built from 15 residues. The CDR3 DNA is TGTGCCATCAGACCCAGCGGGAGCTCCTACAATGAGCAGTTCTTC. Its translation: CAIRPSGSSYNEQFF.